This T cell receptor beta chain was recovered during a study of blood T cell repertoires in COVID-19 (dated by TCRdb to about 2020). The study in broad terms: Collaborator samples came from the United States, Italy and Spain and covered acute and convalescent phases of COVID-19. The material from the prospective study consisted of cDNA or gDNA derived from T cells, B-cell-depleted T cells, or PBMCs. Deeply sampled blood TCRbeta repertoires from subjects exposed to, actively infected with, or recovered from COVID-19 were included in the dataset. The repertoires were released in a freely available public database intended as a resource for research on the immune response to SARS-CoV-2. The samples were drawn from the first 160 participants of the ongoing ImmuneRACE study and from about 1,200 subjects provided by 6 global collaborators. Sample metadata almost always included a de-identified subject ID, COVID-19 status, age in years and sex. Where available, HLA class I and class II types were obtained from metadata supplied by the sample provider rather than from assay-based typing. Results and caveats for the whole study, not just this receptor: Clinical and demographic metadata were provided uncurated, with the amount varying by source and participant.

The CDR3, from cysteine to phenylalanine, totals 14 residues. CDR3 DNA only is kept here, 42 bases in frame from base 1. According to the germline V gene, CDR1 reads SGHRS and CDR2 reads YFSETQ. V lost 0 bases and J lost 11 bases, and the count of bases not matched to a germline gene is 7. In the prospective study, participants were roughly 18 to 100 years old, resided in approximately 25 geographic areas of the United States, and were enrolled through a virtual design. Cohort assignment in the prospective study relied on participant-reported clinical history from a screening survey and a study questionnaire. For ImmuneRACE Cohort 3, a participant was defined as recovered based on two consecutive negative NP/OP PCR tests, clearance by a healthcare professional, or resolution of symptoms. In the prospective study, whole blood, serum and a nasopharyngeal or oropharyngeal swab were collected from each participant by mobile phlebotomists. Over a roughly 2-month period, participants in the prospective study had the option of providing additional blood draws and questionnaires. Before DNA extraction, prospective study blood samples were shipped either frozen or at room temperature.

TCRbeta CDR3 regions were amplified from genomic DNA by means of the immunoSEQ Assay, a bias-controlled multiplex PCR. The authors processed their data as follows. Within the assay, amplification of reference gene primers was used to estimate how many nucleated cells each sample contained. Sequence reads were collapsed and filtered to measure the absolute abundance of every unique TCRbeta CDR3 rearrangement. For each sample, productive Simpson clonality was calculated as the square root of Simpson's diversity index across productive rearrangements. Not all clones reach the TCRdb copy of this immuneACCESS table, which keeps in-frame sequences only. Checked studies attribute under half of the gap to unresolved V genes and leave the rest unexplained. For V, J and clone size, that table is used; D and trimming come from the DNA. In this sample the table shows 150,000 to 200,000 clones, 80% to 90% of which occur a single time. The leading ten clones occupy roughly 8.9% of the sample.

On this clone: It lacks a known antigen. Base qualities are not provided; no much larger clone lies one nucleotide away.

Rearrangement joined TRBV5-1 to TRBJ2-7; 11 middle bases align to TRBD2. The clonotype originates from a woman younger than 35 who had recovered from COVID-19. Sequencing used PBMCs or T cells enriched from blood (not recorded which). CDR3 region: CASSLDLAGGQKYF. The bases read TGCGCCAGCAGCTTGGATCTAGCGGGGGGCCAAAAGTACTTC.